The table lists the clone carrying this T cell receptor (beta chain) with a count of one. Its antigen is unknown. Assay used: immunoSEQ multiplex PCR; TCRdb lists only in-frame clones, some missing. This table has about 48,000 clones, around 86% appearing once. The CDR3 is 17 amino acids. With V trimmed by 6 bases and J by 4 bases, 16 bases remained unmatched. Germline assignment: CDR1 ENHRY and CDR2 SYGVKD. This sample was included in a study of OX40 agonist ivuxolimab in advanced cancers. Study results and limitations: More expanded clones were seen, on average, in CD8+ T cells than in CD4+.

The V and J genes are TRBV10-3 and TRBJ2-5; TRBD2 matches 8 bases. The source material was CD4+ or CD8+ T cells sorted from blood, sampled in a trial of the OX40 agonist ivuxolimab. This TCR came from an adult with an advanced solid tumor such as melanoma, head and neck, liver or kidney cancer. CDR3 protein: CAIRATRGTSSGETQYF. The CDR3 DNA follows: TGTGCCATCAGGGCGACCCGCGGGACTAGTTCAGGAGAGACCCAGTACTTC.